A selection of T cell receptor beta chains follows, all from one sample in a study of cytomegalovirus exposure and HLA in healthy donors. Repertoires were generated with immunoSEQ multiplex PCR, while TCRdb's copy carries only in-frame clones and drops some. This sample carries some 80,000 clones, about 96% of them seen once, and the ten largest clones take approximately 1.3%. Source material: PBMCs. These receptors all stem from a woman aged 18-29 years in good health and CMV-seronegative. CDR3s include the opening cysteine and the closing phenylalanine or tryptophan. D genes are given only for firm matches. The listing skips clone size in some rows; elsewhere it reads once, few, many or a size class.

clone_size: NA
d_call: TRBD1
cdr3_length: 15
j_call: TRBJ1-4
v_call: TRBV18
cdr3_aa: CASSPYITGDEKLFF
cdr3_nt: TGTGCCAGCTCACCATATATAACAGGGGACGAAAAACTGTTTTTT

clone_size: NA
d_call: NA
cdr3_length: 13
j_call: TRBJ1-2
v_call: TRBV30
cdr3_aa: CAWSVQALSGYTF
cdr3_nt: TGTGCCTGGAGTGTACAGGCCCTTTCAGGCTACACCTTC

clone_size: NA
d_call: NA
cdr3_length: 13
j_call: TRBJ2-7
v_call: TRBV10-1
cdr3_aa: CASSPGQSYEQYF
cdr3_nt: TGCGCCAGCAGTCCTGGACAGTCCTACGAGCAGTACTTC

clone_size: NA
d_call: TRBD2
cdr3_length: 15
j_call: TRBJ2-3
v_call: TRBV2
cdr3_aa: CASSEERESTDTQYF
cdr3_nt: TGTGCCAGCAGTGAGGAGCGGGAGAGCACAGATACGCAGTATTTT

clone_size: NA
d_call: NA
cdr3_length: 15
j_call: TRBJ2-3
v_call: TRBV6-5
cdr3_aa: CASSIMRNGADTQYF
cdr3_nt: TGTGCCAGCAGCATTATGAGGAACGGGGCAGATACGCAGTATTTT

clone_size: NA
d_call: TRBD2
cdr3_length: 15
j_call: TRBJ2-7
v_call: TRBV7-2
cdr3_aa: CASSLLSGSSYEQYF
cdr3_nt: TGTGCCAGCAGCTTACTTAGCGGGAGCTCCTACGAGCAGTACTTC

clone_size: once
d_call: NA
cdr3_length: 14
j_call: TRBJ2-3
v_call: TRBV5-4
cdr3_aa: CASSPGPVQDTQYF
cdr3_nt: TGTGCCAGCTCTCCAGGGCCAGTCCAAGATACGCAGTATTTT

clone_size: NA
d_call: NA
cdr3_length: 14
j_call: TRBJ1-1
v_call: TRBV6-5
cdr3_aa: CASSPWGVNTEAFF
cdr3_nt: TGTGCCAGCAGCCCGTGGGGGGTGAACACTGAAGCTTTCTTT

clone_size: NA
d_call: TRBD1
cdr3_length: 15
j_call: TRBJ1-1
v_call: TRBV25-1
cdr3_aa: CASTDRDRGNTEAFF
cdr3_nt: TGTGCCAGCACCGACCGGGACAGGGGGAACACTGAAGCTTTCTTT

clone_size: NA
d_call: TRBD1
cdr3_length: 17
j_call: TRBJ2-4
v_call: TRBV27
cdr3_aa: CASKDREGGRAKNIQYF
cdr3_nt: TGTGCCAGCAAAGACAGGGAAGGGGGCCGGGCCAAAAACATTCAGTACTTC